This T cell receptor beta chain stems from a study of cytomegalovirus exposure and HLA in healthy donors. To note about this clone: The target antigen is unknown.

Overall study findings and caveats: Data from an earlier analysis indicated that most TCR beta V segments were productive either about 90% or about 30% of the time. With later analysis, a missense DCLRE1C variant became linked to TCR beta V- and J-gene trimming. There were 150 to 200 TCR beta chains listed as cytomegalovirus-associated.

Germline CDR1 and CDR2: KGHSH and LQKENI. Trimming pared 3 bases from V and 2 bases from J, leaving 15 bases between. The CDR3 contains 16 residues. In the PCR, 60 Vbeta and 13 Jbeta primers were used. Original analysis: A later analysis tallied 75 million to 80 million unique TCR beta chains, approximately 10 million of them shared. Produced via immunoSEQ multiplex PCR; TCRdb's table is partial and in-frame only. V and J calls plus clone size are reproduced from that table; the DNA served to infer D and trimming. The table includes tens of thousands of clones, roughly 90% detected once. The chain recombines TRBV18 with TRBJ2-3; D is unclear. This sequence originates from a man under 40 in good health and CMV-seropositive. The sample was PBMCs. CDR3 sequence (DNA): TGTGCCAGCTCACCCGTAGATCCTATTTACACAGATACGCAGTATTTT. It translates to CASSPVDPIYTDTQYF.